Shown below are 27 T cell receptor beta chains from a single sample sequenced in a study of T cell responses to AZD1222 COVID-19 vaccine. Assay used: immunoSEQ multiplex PCR; TCRdb lists only in-frame clones, some missing. The sample includes about 130,000 clones, roughly 86% seen only once; the top ten take 12%. Sample: peripheral blood, taken on day 0 of AZD1222 vaccination. Source of these receptors: an adult in good health.

This clone was recorded a few times. The chain employs TRBV3-1 (or the pseudogene TRBV3-2) and TRBJ1-2; possible D gene TRBD1, 5 bases. Trimming left V 4 bases short and J 7 bases short, with 16 bases between. CDR3 length equals 14 residues. Germline V gene sequence: CDR1 LGHDT, CDR2 YNNKEL (reference sequence). The CDR3 loop is CASSRTQGDLGYTF. CDR3 bases: TGTGCCAGCAGCCGAACCCAGGGCGATCTTGGCTACACCTTC.

The chain links TRBV10-2 to TRBJ2-7; 7 bases agree with TRBD1. The V gene's germline CDR1 is WSHSY and CDR2 SAAADI. V shed 2 bases and J 5 bases; nucleotides not matched to a gene: 0. The CDR3 is 12 amino acids. The CDR3 DNA is TGCGCCAGCAGTGAGAGGGGGCACGAGCAGTACTTC. It yields the protein CASSERGHEQYF.

The chain uses TRBV9 and TRBJ1-1; D remains ambiguous. Trimming took off 3 bases at V and 11 bases at J, with 17 bases between the two ends. CDR1 is SGDLS and CDR2 is YYNGEE in the germline V gene. This CDR3 comprises 13 residues. In nucleotides, the CDR3 is TGTGCCAGCAGCGAGGGCCCGACGGCCGGGGCTTTCTTT. Translating it yields CASSEGPTAGAFF. Using reference TRBV9 and TRBJ1-1 for the parts outside the CDR3, the full variable domain is DSGVTQTPKHLITATGQRVTLRCSPRSGDLSVYWYQQSLDQGLQFLIQYYNGEERAKGNILERFSAQQFPDLHSELNLSSLELGDSALYFCASSEGPTAGAFFGQGTRLTVV.

The chain uses TRBV30 and TRBJ2-1; D unresolved. CDR3 length: 13 amino acids. Trimming stripped 0 bases from V and 8 bases from J, with 11 bases between. CDR1 GTSNPN and CDR2 SVGIG come from the germline V gene (reference sequence). CDR3 coding DNA: TGTGCCTGGAGTGTATCACAGAACGATGAGCAGTTCTTC. Protein product: CAWSVSQNDEQFF.

The chain links TRBV5-1 to TRBJ1-1; tentatively, D is TRBD1 (6 bases). Trimming took off 0 bases at V and 0 bases at J, with 15 bases between the two ends. The CDR3 covers 17 residues. CDR1 and CDR2 from the germline V gene are SGHRS and YFSETQ. The CDR3 nucleotides read TGCGCCAGCAGCTTGGCCCCCCAGGGGCGGTTGAACACTGAAGCTTTCTTT. As protein: CASSLAPQGRLNTEAFF.

The rearrangement uses TRBV7-9 and TRBJ1-2; possible D gene TRBD1, 5 bases. V was trimmed by 1 base and J by 4 bases, leaving 13 bases between them. CDR1 SEHNR and CDR2 FQNEAQ come from the germline V gene (reference sequence). The CDR3 loop spans 15 amino acids. CDR3 in amino acids: CASSLGGRAAYGYTF. In DNA form, the CDR3 reads TGTGCCAGCAGCTTAGGGGGACGCGCGGCCTATGGCTACACCTTC. The full variable domain, with the rest looked up from reference TRBV7-9 and TRBJ1-2, is DTGVSQNPRHKITKRGQNVTFRCDPISEHNRLYWYRQTLGQGPEFLTYFQNEAQLEKSRLLSDRFSAERPKGSFSTLEIQRTEQGDSAMYLCASSLGGRAAYGYTFGSGTRLTVV.

The V gene is TRBV2, the J gene TRBJ2-7, with 9 bases matching TRBD1. Losses at the gene ends were 2 bases for V and 4 bases for J; bases not matched to a gene: 9. The CDR3 extends over 16 amino acids. CDR1 SNHLY and CDR2 FYNNEI come from the germline V gene. CDR3 DNA: TGTGCCAGCAGTGAAAGGATAGACAGGGGGGTATACGAGCAGTACTTC. It translates to CASSERIDRGVYEQYF.

This chain uses TRBV7-2 with TRBJ1-6; 8 nucleotides align to TRBD1. Losses at the gene ends were 4 bases for V and 2 bases for J; bases not matched to a gene: 10. From germline, CDR1 is SGHTA and CDR2 FQGNSA. The CDR3 extends over 18 amino acids. Written as DNA, the CDR3 is TGTGCCAGCAGCTCCTCCGGCGGACAGGGTACCTATAATTCACCCCTCCACTTT. Translated, it gives CASSSSGGQGTYNSPLHF.

The chain carries TRBV5-1 and TRBJ2-5, with D possibly TRBD1 on 6 matching bases. V was pared by 0 bases and J by 10 bases, with 19 bases between. This CDR3 contains 15 residues. CDR1 and CDR2 (germline): SGHRS, YFSETQ. The CDR3 is CASSLEGTRGHFQYF. For the CDR3, the DNA is TGCGCCAGCAGCTTGGAGGGGACCAGGGGTCATTTCCAGTACTTC.

The chain links TRBV29-1 to TRBJ2-1, with 11 bases matching TRBD2. Germline V gives CDR1 SQVTM, CDR2 ANQGSEA. V was clipped by 4 bases and J by 4 bases; unmatched bases: 12. The CDR3 consists of 17 residues. DNA of the CDR3: TGCAGCGTTGTCATCAAGACTAGCGGGGTCCTTTACAATGAGCAGTTCTTC. Translation gives CSVVIKTSGVLYNEQFF.

A single count supports this clone. The chain employs TRBV12-1 and TRBJ2-1; the table names TRBD2, a call not compared with the DNA. TRBV12-1 is marked as a pseudogene. The length of the CDR3 is 15 residues. CDR3 bases: TGTGCCAGCAGCCCTCTAGCGGGAGGTTACAATGAGCAGTTCTTC. This gives the protein CASSPLAGGYNEQFF.

The chain joins TRBV11-2 to TRBJ2-7; D is ambiguous. This CDR3 contains 14 residues. Germline lookup yields CDR1 SGHAT and CDR2 FQNNGV. Deletions cut 5 bases from V and 5 bases from J, with 16 bases between. In DNA, the CDR3 is TGTGCCAGCAGCACTGCCGACAAGGCCCACGAGCAGTACTTC. It encodes CASSTADKAHEQYF.

This chain uses TRBV7-2 with TRBJ1-5; 7 bases are shared with TRBD1. This CDR3 is built from 15 residues. CDR1 is SGHTA, CDR2 FQGNSA, per germline. Losses at the gene ends were 6 bases for V and 4 bases for J; bases not matched to a gene: 9. CDR3: CASSPMGDSNQPQHF. CDR3 sequence (DNA): TGTGCCAGCAGTCCCATGGGGGACAGTAATCAGCCCCAGCATTTT.

The chain links TRBV12-3 or TRBV12-4 to TRBJ1-2; D perhaps matches TRBD1 (6 bases). V was trimmed by 10 bases and J by 4 bases, leaving 13 bases between them. The CDR3 extends over 12 amino acids. The CDR3 sequence: CATKTRGYGYTF. CDR3 bases: TGTGCCACCAAAACCAGGGGCTATGGCTACACCTTC.

The chain couples TRBV2 to TRBJ2-5; D is ambiguous. Germline CDR1 is SNHLY and CDR2 is FYNNEI. V lost 8 bases, J lost 5 bases, and 18 bases lay in between. The CDR3 is made up of 14 amino acids. The CDR3 is CASGERHRPETQYF. The CDR3 nucleotides are TGTGCCAGCGGGGAAAGACATAGGCCGGAGACCCAGTACTTC.

The chain joins TRBV7-9 to TRBJ2-7; TRBD1 matches at 9 bases. Germline CDR1 is SEHNR and CDR2 is FQNEAQ (reference sequence). The CDR3 contains 15 residues. The junction had 11 bases not matched to a gene; V was cut back by 8 bases and J by 3 bases. CDR3 protein: CASGTGNALSYEQYF. CDR3 coding DNA: TGTGCCAGCGGGACAGGGAACGCGTTAAGCTACGAGCAGTACTTC.

For the CDR3, the DNA is TGTGCCAGCAGTTTCAAGGGGCAGGGAGATCAGCCCCAGCATTTT. Translation: CASSFKGQGDQPQHF. This chain uses TRBV27 with TRBJ1-5; D might be TRBD1 (5 bases). Trimming removed 3 bases from V and 5 bases from J, with 14 bases in between. This CDR3 is built from 15 residues. The germline CDR1 and CDR2 sequences are MNHEY and SMNVEV (reference sequence).

This chain connects TRBV5-4 to TRBJ1-2, with TRBD1 as a possible D gene (6 bases). Trimming removed 0 bases at V and 6 bases at J, with 15 bases between. Germline CDR1 SGHNT, CDR2 YYREEE (reference sequence). This CDR3 has 15 amino acids. CDR3 sequence reads: CASSLAGGGGNGYTF. In DNA form, the CDR3 reads TGTGCCAGCAGCTTGGCCGGCGGAGGGGGGAATGGCTACACCTTC.

V usage is TRBV2 and J usage is TRBJ2-2, with D tentatively TRBD2 (6 bases). CDR3 size: 14 residues. The V gene's germline CDR1 is SNHLY and CDR2 FYNNEI. The V end lost 8 bases, the J end lost 0 bases, and 10 bases lay between the germline ends. The CDR3 here is CASLTRANTGELFF. The CDR3 nucleotides are TGTGCCAGCCTGACTAGAGCGAACACCGGGGAGCTGTTTTTT.

The chain is built from TRBV6-4 and TRBJ1-1; 7 bases line up with TRBD1. The CDR3 has 13 residues. Germline V gene sequence: CDR1 MRHNA, CDR2 SNTAGT. Trimming took 4 bases from V and 5 from J; bases not matched to a gene: 4. In DNA, the CDR3 is TGTGCCAGCAGTGCGACAGGGCTGACTGAAGCTTTCTTT. Protein: CASSATGLTEAFF.

This chain links TRBV29-1 with TRBJ2-5, with D possibly matching TRBD1 (6 bases). V lost 4 bases and J lost 2, with 14 bases in between. The germline CDR1 and CDR2 sequences are SQVTM and ANQGSEA. This CDR3 comprises 14 residues. The CDR3 bases are TGCAGCGTTGTCAAACAGGGAAATCAAGAGACCCAGTACTTC. Translated: CSVVKQGNQETQYF. Variable domain in full (rest from reference TRBV29-1 and TRBJ2-5): SAVISQKPSRDICQRGTSLTIQCQVDSQVTMMFWYRQQPGQSLTLIATANQGSEATYESGFVIDKFPISRPNLTFSTLTVSNMSPEDSSIYLCSVVKQGNQETQYFGPGTRLLVL.

The rearrangement uses TRBV7-9 and TRBJ1-6; 10 bases match TRBD1. The CDR3 is 16 residues long. The V gene end was trimmed by 5 bases and the J gene end by 6 bases; junction bases not matched to a gene: 7. Germline values: CDR1 SEHNR, CDR2 FQNEAQ (reference sequence). The CDR3 region is CASSPRDRGGNSPLHF. DNA of the CDR3: TGTGCCAGCAGCCCCCGGGACAGGGGCGGTAATTCACCCCTCCACTTT.

In this sample, this clone turned up once. Here the CDR3 DNA reads TGTGCCATCAGTGAGGGACTTTCGAATTCACCCCTCCACTTT. It translates to CAISEGLSNSPLHF. The chain is built from TRBV10-3 and TRBJ1-6; unclear D gene. Per germline, CDR1 ENHRY and CDR2 SYGVKD. The CDR3 consists of 14 residues. V was cut by 2 bases and J by 7 bases, with 9 bases left in between.

To note about this clone: The same CDR3 is also encoded by other DNA sequences in this sample. The CDR3 region has the DNA TGTGCCAGCAGTCCGGGCTACGAGCAGTACTTC. This translates into CASSPGYEQYF. This chain uses TRBV28 with TRBJ2-7; no clear D gene. Trimming shortened V by 5 bases and J by 3 bases, and 5 bases separated the two germline ends. Per the germline V gene, CDR1 is MDHEN and CDR2 is SYDVKM. CDR3 length equals 11 residues.

This chain links TRBV12-3 or TRBV12-4 with TRBJ1-4; TRBD1 might be the D (5 bases). This CDR3 has 11 residues. Trimming left V 6 bases short and J 8 bases short, with 7 bases between. Written as DNA, the CDR3 is TGTGCCAGCAGGACAGAGGAAAAACTGTTTTTT. Protein: CASRTEEKLFF.

The chain employs TRBV10-3 and TRBJ1-2; 8 positions agree with TRBD1. Trimming removed 3 bases from V and 5 bases from J; junction bases left unmatched: 5. Germline V gene lookup returns CDR1 ENHRY and CDR2 SYGVKD. The CDR3 consists of 14 residues. The CDR3 DNA reads as TGTGCCATCAGTGATCCGGGACAGGTTTATGGCTACACCTTC. It is translated as CAISDPGQVYGYTF.

As DNA, the CDR3 is TGTGCCAGCAGCCCGGGTTCCGGGACTAATCAGCCCCAGCATTTT. Residues: CASSPGSGTNQPQHF. The chain recombines TRBV9 with TRBJ1-5, with D maybe TRBD1 (5 bases). The CDR3 consists of 15 residues. CDR1 and CDR2 (germline): SGDLS, YYNGEE. Trimming took 4 bases from V and 4 from J, leaving 15 bases between them.